Below, one T cell receptor (beta chain) is given with its context. The antigen remains undetermined. The data were obtained in a study of OX40 agonist ivuxolimab in advanced cancers. Study-level findings and limits: At doses 0.1 to 3.0 mg/kg, CD4+ and CD8+ clones expanded. Compared with others, partial responders at 0.1-3.0 mg/kg displayed clonal expansion among the lowest.

The germline V gene encodes CDR1 SEHNR and CDR2 FQNEAQ (reference sequence). This CDR3 spans 14 amino acids. The V and J ends lost 0 bases and 2 bases respectively, with 8 bases between them. Sequenced by immunoSEQ multiplex PCR; TCRdb stores in-frame clones only, minus some. The table lists about 27,000 clones, 85% of them singletons, with almost 50% in the top ten. The sequence came from an adult with an advanced solid tumor such as melanoma, head and neck, liver or kidney cancer. The chain combines TRBV7-9 with TRBJ2-7; the D is unclear. The specimen was CD4+ or CD8+ T cells sorted from blood, collected in a trial of the OX40 agonist ivuxolimab. The CDR3 DNA reads as TGTGCCAGCAGCTTAGCTTATAATACCTACGAGCAGTACTTC. This codes for CASSLAYNTYEQYF.